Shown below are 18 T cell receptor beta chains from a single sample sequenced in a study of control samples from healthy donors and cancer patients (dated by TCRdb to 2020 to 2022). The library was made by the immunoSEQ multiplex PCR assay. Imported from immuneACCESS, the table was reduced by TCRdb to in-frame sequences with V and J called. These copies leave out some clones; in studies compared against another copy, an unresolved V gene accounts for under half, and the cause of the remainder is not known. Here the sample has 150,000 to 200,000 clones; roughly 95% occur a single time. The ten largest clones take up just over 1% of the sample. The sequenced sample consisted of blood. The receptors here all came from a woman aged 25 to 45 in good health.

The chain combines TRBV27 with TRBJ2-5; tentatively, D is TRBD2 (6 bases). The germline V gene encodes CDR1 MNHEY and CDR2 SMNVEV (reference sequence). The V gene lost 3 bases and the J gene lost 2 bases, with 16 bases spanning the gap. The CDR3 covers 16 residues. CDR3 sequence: CASSLYGGRGQETQYF. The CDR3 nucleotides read TGTGCCAGCAGTTTGTATGGGGGGAGAGGACAAGAGACCCAGTACTTC.

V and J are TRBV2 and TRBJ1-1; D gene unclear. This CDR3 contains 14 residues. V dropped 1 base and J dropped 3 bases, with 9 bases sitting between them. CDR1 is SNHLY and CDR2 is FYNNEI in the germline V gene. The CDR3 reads CASSEEGIHTEAFF. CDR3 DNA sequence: TGTGCCAGCAGTGAAGAGGGTATCCACACTGAAGCTTTCTTT.

CDR3 sequence: CASRKSGDRGYTEAFF. CDR3 DNA sequence: TGTGCCAGCAGAAAGAGCGGGGACAGGGGATACACTGAAGCTTTCTTT. The chain has TRBV27 and TRBJ1-1; 10 nucleotides match TRBD1. Germline CDR1 is MNHEY and CDR2 is SMNVEV (reference sequence). J was trimmed by 3 bases and V by 6 bases; bases with no gene match: 10. CDR3 length: 16 amino acids.

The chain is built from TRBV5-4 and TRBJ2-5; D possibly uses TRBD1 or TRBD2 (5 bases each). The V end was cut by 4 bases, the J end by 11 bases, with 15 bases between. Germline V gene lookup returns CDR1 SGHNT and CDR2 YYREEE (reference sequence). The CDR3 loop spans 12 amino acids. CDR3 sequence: CASSLGTGGQYF. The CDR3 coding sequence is TGTGCCAGCAGCCTAGGGACCGGCGGGCAGTACTTC.

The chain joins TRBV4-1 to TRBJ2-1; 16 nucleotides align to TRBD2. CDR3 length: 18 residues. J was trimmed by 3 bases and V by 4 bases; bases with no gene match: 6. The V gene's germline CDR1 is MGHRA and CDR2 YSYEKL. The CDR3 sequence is CASSLGLAGGQNYNEQFF. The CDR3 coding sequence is TGCGCCAGCAGCCTGGGACTAGCGGGGGGGCAGAACTACAATGAGCAGTTCTTC.

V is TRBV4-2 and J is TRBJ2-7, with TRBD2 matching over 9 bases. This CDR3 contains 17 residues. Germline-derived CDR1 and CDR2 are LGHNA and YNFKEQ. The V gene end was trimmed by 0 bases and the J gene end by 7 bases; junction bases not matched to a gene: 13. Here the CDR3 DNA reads TGTGCCAGCAGCCAAGATGGCCCAGCGGGAGGAGTAGGGGAGCAGTACTTC. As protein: CASSQDGPAGGVGEQYF.

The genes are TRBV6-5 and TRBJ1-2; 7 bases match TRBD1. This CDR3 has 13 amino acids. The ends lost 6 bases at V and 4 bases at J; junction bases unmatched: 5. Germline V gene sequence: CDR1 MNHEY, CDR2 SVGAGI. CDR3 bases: TGTGCCAGCAGCCCGGGACAGTTCTATGGCTACACCTTC. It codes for CASSPGQFYGYTF.

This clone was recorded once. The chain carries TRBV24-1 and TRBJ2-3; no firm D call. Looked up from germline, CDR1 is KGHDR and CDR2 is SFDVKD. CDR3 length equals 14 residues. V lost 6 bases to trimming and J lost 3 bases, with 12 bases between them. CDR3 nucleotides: TGTGCCACCAGTTCGGGCCTAAGAACAGATACGCAGTATTTT. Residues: CATSSGLRTDTQYF.

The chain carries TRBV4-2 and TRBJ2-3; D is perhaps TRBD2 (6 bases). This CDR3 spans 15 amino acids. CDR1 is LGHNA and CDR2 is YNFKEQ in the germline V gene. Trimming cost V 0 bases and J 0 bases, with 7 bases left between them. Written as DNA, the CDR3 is TGTGCCAGCAGCCAAGATGGGGGGAGCACAGATACGCAGTATTTT. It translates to CASSQDGGSTDTQYF.

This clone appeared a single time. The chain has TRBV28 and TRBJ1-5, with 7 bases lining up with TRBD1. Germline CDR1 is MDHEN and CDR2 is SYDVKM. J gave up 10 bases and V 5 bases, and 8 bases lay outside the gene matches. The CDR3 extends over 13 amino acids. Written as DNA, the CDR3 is TGTGCCAGCAGTAGGGACAGCTCCGGTCCCCAGCATTTT. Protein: CASSRDSSGPQHF.

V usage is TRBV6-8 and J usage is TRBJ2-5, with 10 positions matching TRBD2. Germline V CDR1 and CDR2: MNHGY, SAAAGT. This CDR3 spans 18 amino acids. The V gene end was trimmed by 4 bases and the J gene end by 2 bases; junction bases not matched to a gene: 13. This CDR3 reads CASSLSLAGVGCQETQYF. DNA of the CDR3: TGTGCCAGCAGTTTATCCCTAGCGGGAGTAGGTTGTCAAGAGACCCAGTACTTC.

Here the CDR3 DNA reads TGTGCCAGCAGCTTAGGACAGGACCCCTACGAGCAGTACTTC. Its translation is CASSLGQDPYEQYF. The rearrangement uses TRBV5-4 and TRBJ2-7; 7 nucleotides agree with TRBD1. Germline V gene data show CDR1 as SGHNT and CDR2 as YYREEE (reference sequence). This CDR3 is built from 14 residues. The V and J ends lost 2 bases and 2 bases, in that order; junction bases with no gene match: 4.

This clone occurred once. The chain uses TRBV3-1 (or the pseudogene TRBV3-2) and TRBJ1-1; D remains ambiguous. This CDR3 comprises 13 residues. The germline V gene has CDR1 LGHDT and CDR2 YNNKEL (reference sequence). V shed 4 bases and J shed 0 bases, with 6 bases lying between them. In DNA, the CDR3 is TGTGCCAGCAGCCCACGGATGAACACTGAAGCTTTCTTT. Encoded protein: CASSPRMNTEAFF.

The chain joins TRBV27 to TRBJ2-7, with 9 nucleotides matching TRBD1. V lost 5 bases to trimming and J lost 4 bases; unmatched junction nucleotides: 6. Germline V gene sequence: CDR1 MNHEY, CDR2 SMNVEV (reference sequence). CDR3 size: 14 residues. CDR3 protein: CASSPGTGFYEQYF. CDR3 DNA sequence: TGTGCCAGCAGTCCCGGGACAGGGTTTTACGAGCAGTACTTC.

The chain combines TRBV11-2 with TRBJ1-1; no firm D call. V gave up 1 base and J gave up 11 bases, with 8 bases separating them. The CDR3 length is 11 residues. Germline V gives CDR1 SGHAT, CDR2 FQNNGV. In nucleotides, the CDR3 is TGTGCCAGCAGCTTAGGGGGTAGCGCTTTCTTT. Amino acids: CASSLGGSAFF.

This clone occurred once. In DNA form, the CDR3 reads TGTGCCAGCAGTTTAAGACAGGAAAAGCAGTACTTC. Protein: CASSLRQEKQYF. V is TRBV28 and J is TRBJ2-7; TRBD1 might be the D (6 bases). Trimming took 2 bases from V and 8 from J, leaving 10 bases between them. The CDR3 has 12 residues. CDR1 and CDR2 from the germline V gene are MDHEN and SYDVKM.

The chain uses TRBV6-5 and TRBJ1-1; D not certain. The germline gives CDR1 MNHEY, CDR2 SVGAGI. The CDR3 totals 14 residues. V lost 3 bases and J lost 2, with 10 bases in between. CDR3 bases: TGTGCCAGCAGTTATTCCGGTAGTAACACTGAAGCTTTCTTT. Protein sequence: CASSYSGSNTEAFF.

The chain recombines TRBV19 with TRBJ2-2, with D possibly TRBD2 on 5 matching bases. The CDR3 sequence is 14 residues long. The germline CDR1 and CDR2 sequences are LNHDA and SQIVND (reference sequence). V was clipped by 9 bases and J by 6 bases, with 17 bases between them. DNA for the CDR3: TGTGCCAGCGCCGAGGGTAGAAGGCCCGGGGAGCTGTTTTTT. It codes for CASAEGRRPGELFF.